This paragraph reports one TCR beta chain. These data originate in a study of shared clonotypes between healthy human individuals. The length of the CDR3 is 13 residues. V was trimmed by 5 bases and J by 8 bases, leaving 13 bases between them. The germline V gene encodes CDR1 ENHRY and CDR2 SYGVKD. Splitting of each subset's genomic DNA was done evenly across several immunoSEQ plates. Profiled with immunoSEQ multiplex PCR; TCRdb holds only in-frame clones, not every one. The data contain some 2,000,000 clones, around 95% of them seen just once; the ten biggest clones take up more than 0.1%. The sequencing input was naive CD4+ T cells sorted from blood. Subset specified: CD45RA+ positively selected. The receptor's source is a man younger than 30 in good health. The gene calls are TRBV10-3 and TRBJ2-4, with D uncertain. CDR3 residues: CAISPGPGDIQYF. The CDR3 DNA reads TGTGCCATCAGTCCGGGCCCTGGGGACATTCAGTACTTC.